This T cell receptor (beta chain) originates from a study of CD8 T cells in ankylosing spondylitis. Study-wide findings and caveats: Within peripheral blood, clones linked to disease were CD8+ and relatively rare. Seemingly distinctive of ankylosing spondylitis blood was a TCR beta motif formed by eight highly homologous variants. Previously reported in reactive arthritis synovial fluid and blood were some of the motif variants. Matched synovial fluid from ankylosing spondylitis patients was reported to be enriched for disease-linked clones.

MiXCR, run by TCRdb on the 5' RACE reads, gives a single entry per CDR3 protein. The sample has 200,000 to 300,000 distinct CDR3 sequences, 20% to 30% seen once. This clonotype has at least ten counts. Its antigen is not identified. The germline V gene encodes CDR1 DFQATT and CDR2 SNEGSKA (reference sequence). The CDR3 contains 13 residues. The V gene lost 3 bases and the J gene lost 8 bases, with 16 bases spanning the gap. The sequence derives from a male donor with ankylosing spondylitis or in good health (not recorded which). Sequencing input: blood, either unsorted or a sorted T cell fraction (not recorded which). The chain carries TRBV20-1 and TRBJ1-2, with D perhaps matching TRBD1 (6 bases). The CDR3 is CSASRDNSGGYTF. CDR3 in DNA: TGCAGTGCTAGCCGGGACAACTCCGGCGGCTACACCTTC.